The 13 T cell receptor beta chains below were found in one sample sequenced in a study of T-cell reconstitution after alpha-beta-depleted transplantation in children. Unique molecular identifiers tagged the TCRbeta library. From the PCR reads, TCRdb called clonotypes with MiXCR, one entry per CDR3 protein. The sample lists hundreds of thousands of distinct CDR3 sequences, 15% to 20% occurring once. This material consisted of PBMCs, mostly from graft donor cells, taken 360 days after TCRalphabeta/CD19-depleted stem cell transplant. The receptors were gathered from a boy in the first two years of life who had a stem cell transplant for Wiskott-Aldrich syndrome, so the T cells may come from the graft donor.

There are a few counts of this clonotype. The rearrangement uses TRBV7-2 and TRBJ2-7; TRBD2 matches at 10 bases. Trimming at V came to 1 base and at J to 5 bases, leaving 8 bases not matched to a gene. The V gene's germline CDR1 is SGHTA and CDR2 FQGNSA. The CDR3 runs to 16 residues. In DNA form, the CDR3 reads TGTGCCAGCAGCTTAGAGCCTAGCGGGAGATGGGACGAGCAGTACTTC. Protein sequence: CASSLEPSGRWDEQYF. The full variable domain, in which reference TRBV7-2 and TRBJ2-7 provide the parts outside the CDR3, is GAGVSQSPSNKVTEKGKDVELRCDPISGHTALYWYRQSLGQGLEFLIYFQGNSAPDKSGLPSDRFSAERTGGSVSTLTIQRTQQEDSAVYLCASSLEPSGRWDEQYFGPGTRLTVT.

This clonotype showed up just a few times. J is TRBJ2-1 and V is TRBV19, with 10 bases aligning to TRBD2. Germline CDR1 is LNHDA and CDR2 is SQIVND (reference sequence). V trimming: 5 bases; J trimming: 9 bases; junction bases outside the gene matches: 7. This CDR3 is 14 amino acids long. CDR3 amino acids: CASSDLAGVFEQFF. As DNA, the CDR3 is TGTGCCAGTAGTGACCTAGCGGGGGTCTTTGAGCAGTTCTTC.

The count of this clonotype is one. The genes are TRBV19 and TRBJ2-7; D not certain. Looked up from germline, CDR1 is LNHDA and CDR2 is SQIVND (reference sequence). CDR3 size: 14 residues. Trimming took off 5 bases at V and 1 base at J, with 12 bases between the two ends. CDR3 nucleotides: TGTGCCAGTAGTCCCGACCTACCTTCCTACGAGCAGTACTTC. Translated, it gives CASSPDLPSYEQYF.

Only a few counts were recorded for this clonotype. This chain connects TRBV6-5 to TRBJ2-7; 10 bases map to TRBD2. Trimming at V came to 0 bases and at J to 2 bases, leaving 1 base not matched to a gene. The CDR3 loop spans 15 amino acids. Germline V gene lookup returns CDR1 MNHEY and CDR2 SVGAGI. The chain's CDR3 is CASSYSSGGAYEQYF. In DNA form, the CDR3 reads TGTGCCAGCAGTTACTCAAGCGGGGGGGCCTACGAGCAGTACTTC.

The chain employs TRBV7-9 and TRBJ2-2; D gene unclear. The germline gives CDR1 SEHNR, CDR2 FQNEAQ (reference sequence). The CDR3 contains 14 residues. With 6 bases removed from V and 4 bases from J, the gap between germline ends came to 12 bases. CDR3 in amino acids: CASRNVRLTGELFF. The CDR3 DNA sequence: TGTGCCAGCAGGAACGTTAGACTCACCGGGGAGCTGTTTTTT.

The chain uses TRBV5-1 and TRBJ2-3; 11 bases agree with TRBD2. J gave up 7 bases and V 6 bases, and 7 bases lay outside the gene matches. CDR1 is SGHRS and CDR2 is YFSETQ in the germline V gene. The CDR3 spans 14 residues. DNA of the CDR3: TGCGCCAGCAAACTAGCGGGAGTTCAGAATACGCAGTATTTT. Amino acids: CASKLAGVQNTQYF.

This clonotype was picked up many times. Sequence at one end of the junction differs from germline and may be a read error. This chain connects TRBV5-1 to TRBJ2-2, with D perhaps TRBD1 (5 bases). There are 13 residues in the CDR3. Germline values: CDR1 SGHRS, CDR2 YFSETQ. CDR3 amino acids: CASSLGDTGELFF. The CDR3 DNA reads TGTGCCAGCAGCTTAGGGGACACCGGGGAGCTGTTTTTT.

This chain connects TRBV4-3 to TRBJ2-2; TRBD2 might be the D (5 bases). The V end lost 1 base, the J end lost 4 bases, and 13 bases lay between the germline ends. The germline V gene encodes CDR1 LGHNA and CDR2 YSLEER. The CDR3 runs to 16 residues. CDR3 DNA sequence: TGCGCCAGCAGCCAAGTGGAAGGAGGAGGCACCGGGGAGCTGTTTTTT. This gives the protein CASSQVEGGGTGELFF.

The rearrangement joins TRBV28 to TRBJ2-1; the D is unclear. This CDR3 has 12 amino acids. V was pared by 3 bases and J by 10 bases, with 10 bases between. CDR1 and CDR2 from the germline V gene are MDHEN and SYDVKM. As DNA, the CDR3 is TGTGCCAGCAGTTTCTCCCGTAAGGAGCAGTTCTTC. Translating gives CASSFSRKEQFF.

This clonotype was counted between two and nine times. CDR3 DNA: TGCGCCAGCAGCTCCGGGACTAGCGTGGCCGGGGAGCTGTTTTTT. It translates to CASSSGTSVAGELFF. The chain carries TRBV5-1 and TRBJ2-2, with 10 positions matching TRBD2. J was trimmed by 6 bases and V by 3 bases; bases with no gene match: 5. Per the germline V gene, CDR1 is SGHRS and CDR2 is YFSETQ. CDR3 length: 15 amino acids.

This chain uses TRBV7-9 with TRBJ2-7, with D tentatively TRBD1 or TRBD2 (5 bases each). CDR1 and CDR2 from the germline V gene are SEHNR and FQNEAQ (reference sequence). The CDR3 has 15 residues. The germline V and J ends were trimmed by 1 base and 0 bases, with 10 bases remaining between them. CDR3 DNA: TGTGCCAGCAGCTTAGTCCCCGGGACCTCCTACGAGCAGTACTTC. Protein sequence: CASSLVPGTSYEQYF.

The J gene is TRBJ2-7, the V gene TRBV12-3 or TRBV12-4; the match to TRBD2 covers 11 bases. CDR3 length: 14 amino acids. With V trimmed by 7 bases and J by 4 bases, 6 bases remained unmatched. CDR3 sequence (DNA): TGTGCCAGCACCATAGCGGGGGGGCCTTACGAGCAGTACTTC. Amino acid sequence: CASTIAGGPYEQYF.

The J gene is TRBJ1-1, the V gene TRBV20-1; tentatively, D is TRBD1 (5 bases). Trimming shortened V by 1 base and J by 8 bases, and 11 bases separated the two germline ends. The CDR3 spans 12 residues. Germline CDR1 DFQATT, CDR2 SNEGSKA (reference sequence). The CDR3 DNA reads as TGCAGTGCTAGAGGTGGGGGAATGGAAGCTTTCTTT. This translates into CSARGGGMEAFF.